This T cell receptor (beta chain) is drawn from a study of OX40 agonist ivuxolimab in advanced cancers. Overall study: At 0.01 to 10 mg/kg, ivuxolimab was administered intravenously to patients every 2 weeks. The study, taken as a whole, reports: Researchers did not determine the expanded peripheral T cells' antigen specificity. Circulating CD4+ and CD8+ T cells showed clonal expansion by week 6 at 0.1 to 3.0 mg/kg.

Enrollment shut out patients with autoimmune disease history or systemic immunosuppression. J lost 5 bases, V lost 6 bases, and 5 bases had no gene match. The germline CDR1 and CDR2 sequences are MDHEN and SYDVKM. This CDR3 comprises 13 residues. Repertoires were generated with immunoSEQ multiplex PCR, while TCRdb's copy carries only in-frame clones and drops some. The sample records 65,000 to 100,000 clones, about 90% being singletons. Worth noting for this clone: Antigen unknown.

The V and J genes are TRBV28 and TRBJ2-7; TRBD2 aligns across 9 bases. The specimen comprised CD4+ or CD8+ T cells sorted from blood, sampled in a trial of the OX40 agonist ivuxolimab. The receptor was derived from an adult with an advanced solid tumor such as melanoma, head and neck, liver or kidney cancer. CDR3: CASSPWTSDEQYF. CDR3 nucleotides: TGTGCCAGCAGCCCCTGGACTAGCGACGAGCAGTACTTC.